The 10 T cell receptor beta chains given below trace back to one sample, sequenced in a study of Ad26.COV2.S vaccination and SARS-CoV-2 variants. Treatment: roughly 20 received Ad26.COV2.S at low or high dose, single or two shots; 5 received placebo; per-sample allocation not given. After the first vaccine or placebo injection, samples were drawn on day 63. Only in-frame clones appear in the TCRdb table, and some are missing; sequencing was by immunoSEQ multiplex PCR. The data contain roughly 450,000 clones, 90% of them singletons. Material: peripheral blood, obtained in a trial of Ad26.COV2.S vaccine versus placebo. All receptors come from a person between 18 and 65 years old who received the Ad26.COV2.S COVID-19 vaccine or a placebo.

The CDR3: CASSTGLTEQFF. The CDR3 DNA reads as TGTGCCAGTAGTACAGGGTTGACGGAGCAGTTCTTC. This chain connects TRBV19 to TRBJ2-1, with D possibly matching TRBD1 (5 bases). CDR3 length: 12 residues. Germline assignment: CDR1 LNHDA and CDR2 SQIVND (reference sequence). Trimming took off 4 bases at V and 10 bases at J, with 11 bases between the two ends.

CDR3 coding DNA: TGTGCCAGTAGTAAGGGGGCGGGGGCTGGTTCAGAGACCCAGTACTTC. This encodes CASSKGAGAGSETQYF. The genes are TRBV19 and TRBJ2-5; D assignment may be TRBD1 or TRBD2 (7 bases each). This CDR3 contains 16 residues. Trimming shortened V by 4 bases and J by 4 bases, and 19 bases separated the two germline ends. CDR1 LNHDA and CDR2 SQIVND come from the germline V gene (reference sequence).

The rearrangement links TRBV13 to TRBJ2-1; maybe TRBD1 (6 bases). Trimming pared 5 bases from V and 0 bases from J, leaving 14 bases between. Per the germline V gene, CDR1 is PRHDT and CDR2 is FYEKMQ (reference sequence). The CDR3 is made up of 16 amino acids. The CDR3 sequence is CASSADSFFSYNEQFF. The CDR3 bases are TGTGCCAGCAGCGCGGACAGTTTTTTCTCCTACAATGAGCAGTTCTTC. Drawing the rest from reference TRBV13 and TRBJ2-1, the complete variable domain is AAGVIQSPRHLIKEKRETATLKCYPIPRHDTVYWYQQGPGQDPQFLISFYEKMQSDKGSIPDRFSAQQFSDYHSELNMSSLELGDSALYFCASSADSFFSYNEQFFGPGTRLTVL.

This chain links TRBV5-1 with TRBJ1-2; D not resolved. CDR1 and CDR2 from the germline V gene are SGHRS and YFSETQ. Trimming cost V 0 bases and J 8 bases, with 8 bases left between them. This CDR3 comprises 12 residues. This chain's CDR3 is CASSLAGGGYTF. Here the CDR3 DNA reads TGCGCCAGCAGCTTGGCAGGAGGCGGCTACACCTTC.

The chain recombines TRBV6-1 with TRBJ1-2; 9 bases agree with TRBD1. Germline V gives CDR1 MNHNS, CDR2 SASEGT. The CDR3 contains 14 residues. V shed 0 bases and J 12 bases; nucleotides not matched to a gene: 8. CDR3 sequence reads: CASSEAAGQGRDTF. CDR3 nucleotides: TGTGCCAGCAGTGAAGCGGCAGGACAGGGGCGAGACACCTTC.

Remarks on this clone: Other DNA sequences in the sample encode the same CDR3. The rearrangement links TRBV19 to TRBJ1-4, with D possibly matching TRBD1 (5 bases). Germline lookup yields CDR1 LNHDA and CDR2 SQIVND (reference sequence). The germline V and J ends were trimmed by 3 bases and 0 bases, with 8 bases remaining between them. The CDR3 is 15 residues long. The CDR3 loop reads CASSIGTATNEKLFF. The DNA of the CDR3 is TGTGCCAGTAGTATTGGGACGGCAACTAATGAAAAACTGTTTTTT.

This chain uses TRBV25-1 with TRBJ2-2; D uncertain. V lost 3 bases and J lost 6, with 5 bases in between. The germline V gene has CDR1 MGHDK and CDR2 SYGVNS. This CDR3 is built from 12 residues. Here the CDR3 DNA reads TGTGCCAGCAGTGAGGGGTCCGGGGAGCTGTTTTTT. Protein sequence: CASSEGSGELFF.

The rearrangement links TRBV27 to TRBJ1-5; TRBD1 matches 11 bases. Germline CDR1 is MNHEY and CDR2 is SMNVEV (reference sequence). With 1 base clipped from V and 7 bases from J, the junction kept 15 bases outside the gene matches. The CDR3 runs 19 residues. The CDR3 bases are TGTGCCAGCAGTTTATATCCCCCGGACAGGGGGCGAAAGGAACAGCCCCAGCATTTT. Translated: CASSLYPPDRGRKEQPQHF.

This chain connects TRBV28 to TRBJ2-7; 12 nucleotides agree with TRBD2. Germline V CDR1 and CDR2: MDHEN, SYDVKM. This CDR3 has 15 amino acids. J gave up 4 bases and V 4 bases, and 5 bases lay outside the gene matches. CDR3 sequence (DNA): TGTGCCAGCAGTTCCCTAGCGGGAGGGCCGTACGAGCAGTACTTC. Amino acids: CASSSLAGGPYEQYF.

The chain joins TRBV29-1 to TRBJ2-7; TRBD2 matches at 10 bases. CDR1 is SQVTM and CDR2 is ANQGSEA in the germline V gene. J gave up 5 bases and V 0 bases, and 10 bases lay outside the gene matches. CDR3 length: 16 residues. The CDR3 region is CSVEEMSSGSIHEQYF. In DNA form, the CDR3 reads TGCAGCGTTGAAGAGATGTCTAGCGGGAGTATCCACGAGCAGTACTTC.